The source of this T cell receptor (beta chain) is a study of early T cells in non-severe SARS-CoV-2 infection. About the research overall: From unsorted whole blood, bulk RNA was sequenced, and the chains remained unpaired. Notes on the study in general: Lookups in VDJdb leaned toward anti-spike CD8 responses and missed private and CD4 specificities.

The CDR3 is 16 amino acids. Trimming cost V 5 bases and J 7 bases; bases outside gene matches: 13. Germline V CDR1 and CDR2: LNHDA, SQIVND (reference sequence). Researchers tagged individual cDNA molecules with unique molecular identifiers. TCRdb itself ran the 5' RACE reads through MiXCR, one entry per CDR3 protein. The sample has 40,000 to 55,000 distinct CDR3 sequences, 6% to 7% seen once. As regards this clonotype: Its specificity is not known.

The V call is TRBV19, the J call TRBJ2-2; 7 bases map to TRBD1. This receptor was taken from an adult who was a healthcare worker with PCR-confirmed SARS-CoV-2 infection or an uninfected control (not recorded which). The sample here was whole blood, taken at baseline. This CDR3 reads CASSPDRVAFLGELFF. The CDR3 DNA reads TGTGCCAGTAGTCCCGACAGGGTCGCATTCCTCGGGGAGCTGTTTTTT.